This T cell receptor beta chain stems from a study of blood T cell repertoires in COVID-19. Per the authors' pipeline: Cell counts per sample came from amplifying reference gene primers. Data came from immunoSEQ multiplex PCR; TCRdb stores just in-frame clones and leaves some out. The DNA was the basis for D and trimming; V, J and clone size are from that table. The data show fewer than 200,000 clones, about three quarters seen once. This CDR3 comprises 17 residues. The ends were cut back, 5 bases at V and 4 bases at J, with 24 bases in the middle. Germline lookup yields CDR1 SGHTA and CDR2 FQGTGA. The rearrangement joins TRBV7-3 to TRBJ2-7; perhaps TRBD1 as D (5 bases). The sample comprised peripheral blood. The source of this sequence is a woman between 45 and 60 years old with active or convalescent COVID-19. The CDR3 spells CASSLQDKGVKRYEQYF. The CDR3 coding sequence is TGTGCCAGCAGCCTCCAAGATAAAGGGGTTAAGCGTTACGAGCAGTACTTC. The variable domain in full, completed from reference TRBV7-3 and TRBJ2-7, reads GAGVSQTPSNKVTEKGKYVELRCDPISGHTALYWYRQSLGQGPEFLIYFQGTGAADDSGLPNDRFFAVRPEGSVSTLKIQRTERGDSAVYLCASSLQDKGVKRYEQYFGPGTRLTVT.